Each of the 28 T cell receptor beta chains below was sequenced from the same sample in a study of cytomegalovirus exposure and HLA in healthy donors. The protocol was immunoSEQ multiplex PCR, while the TCRdb copy is restricted to in-frame clones and leaves out a portion. The sample yields about 130,000 clones, 75% to 90% seen once. Source material: PBMCs. All receptors derive from a young woman in good health and CMV-seropositive.

This clone turned up a few times. J is TRBJ1-3 and V is TRBV19; D gene unclear. Per germline, CDR1 LNHDA and CDR2 SQIVND (reference sequence). The V gene lost 1 base and the J gene lost 4 bases, with 8 bases spanning the gap. The CDR3 is 14 residues long. The CDR3 DNA reads as TGTGCCAGTAGTATAGGATGGCTCGGAAACACCATATATTTT. Encoded protein: CASSIGWLGNTIYF. Based on the CDR3 plus reference TRBV19 and TRBJ1-3, the full variable domain is DGGITQSPKYLFRKEGQNVTLSCEQNLNHDAMYWYRQDPGQGLRLIYYSQIVNDFQKGDIAEGYSVSREKKESFPLTVTSAQKNPTAFYLCASSIGWLGNTIYFGEGSWLTVV.

The chain recombines TRBV6-4 with TRBJ2-2, with 8 bases identical to TRBD2. J lost 0 bases, V lost 2 bases, and 5 bases had no gene match. CDR1 is MRHNA, CDR2 SNTAGT, per germline. This CDR3 has 17 amino acids. The CDR3 loop is CASSDSTSGANTGELFF. The CDR3 region has the DNA TGTGCCAGCAGTGACAGCACTAGCGGAGCGAACACCGGGGAGCTGTTTTTT.

The gene calls are TRBV5-1 and TRBJ2-7; TRBD2 matches 10 bases. The junction had 5 bases not matched to a gene; V was cut back by 1 base and J by 1 base. Germline lookup yields CDR1 SGHRS and CDR2 YFSETQ. The CDR3 extends over 16 amino acids. The DNA of the CDR3 is TGCGCCAGCAGCTTGAGTGGAGCGGGAGGGTCCTACGAGCAGTACTTC. Translated: CASSLSGAGGSYEQYF.

CDR3 sequence reads: CASSLQGGQPQHF. The DNA for the CDR3 is TGTGCCAGCAGTTTACAGGGAGGACAGCCCCAGCATTTT. This sequence joins TRBV7-3 and TRBJ1-5; tentatively, D is TRBD1 (6 bases). The CDR3 runs to 13 residues. Trimming removed 6 bases at V and 7 bases at J, with 13 bases between. Germline V gene data show CDR1 as SGHTA and CDR2 as FQGTGA.

This chain uses TRBV6-5 with TRBJ2-5; perhaps TRBD2 as D (6 bases). V lost 2 bases and J lost 3, with 10 bases in between. Germline CDR1 and CDR2: MNHEY and SVGAGI. The CDR3 length is 14 residues. CDR3 protein: CASSYLPGEETQYF. The CDR3 DNA reads as TGTGCCAGCAGTTACCTTCCGGGAGAAGAGACCCAGTACTTC.

This clone was detected a few times. The CDR3 sequence is CATSRERRGLGGYTF. CDR3 DNA sequence: TGTGCCACCAGCAGAGAAAGGAGGGGTTTAGGTGGCTACACCTTC. V usage is TRBV15 and J usage is TRBJ1-2, with D tentatively TRBD1 (5 bases). V was pared by 0 bases and J by 7 bases, with 15 bases between. The CDR3 contains 15 residues. Germline CDR1 is LNHNV and CDR2 is YYDKDF (reference sequence). The variable domain in full, completed from reference TRBV15 and TRBJ1-2, reads DAMVIQNPRYQVTQFGKPVTLSCSQTLNHNVMYWYQQKSSQAPKLLFHYYDKDFNNEADTPDNFQSRRPNTSFCFLDIRSPGLGDTAMYLCATSRERRGLGGYTFGSGTRLTVV.

V and J are TRBV4-1 and TRBJ2-7; weak D call: TRBD1 (6 bases). V lost 2 bases and J lost 2, with 16 bases in between. Germline values: CDR1 MGHRA, CDR2 YSYEKL. CDR3 length: 16 amino acids. This chain's CDR3 is CASSQRPVRGPYEQYF. The CDR3 DNA sequence: TGCGCCAGCAGCCAACGACCAGTCAGGGGCCCCTACGAGCAGTACTTC.

In this sample, this clone turned up once. This chain uses TRBV5-1 with TRBJ1-6; perhaps TRBD1 as D (5 bases). Trimming removed 0 bases from V and 8 bases from J, with 9 bases in between. This CDR3 region has 14 residues. The germline V gene has CDR1 SGHRS and CDR2 YFSETQ. CDR3 loop: CASSLGGRDSPLHF. CDR3 sequence (DNA): TGCGCCAGCAGCTTGGGTGGCAGGGATTCACCCCTCCACTTT.

This clone has just one count. V usage is TRBV15 and J usage is TRBJ2-5; no firm D call. Germline-derived CDR1 and CDR2 are LNHNV and YYDKDF (reference sequence). The V end lost 0 bases, the J end lost 2 bases, and 10 bases lay between the germline ends. The CDR3 is 15 residues long. The CDR3, as DNA: TGTGCCACCAGCAGAGATAATGGCAGGCAAGAGACCCAGTACTTC. Translating it yields CATSRDNGRQETQYF.

The table lists this clone with many counts. One end of the junction does not line up with germline, which may come from a read error. The J gene is TRBJ2-7, the V gene TRBV7-9; TRBD2 agrees at 12 bases. CDR3 length equals 13 residues. The germline V gene has CDR1 SEHNR and CDR2 FQNEAQ (reference sequence). Written as DNA, the CDR3 is TGTGCCAGCAGCTCCCGGACTAGCGGGGCCTTAGACTTC. It codes for CASSSRTSGALDF.

The rearrangement uses TRBV28 and TRBJ2-1; TRBD2 agrees at 9 bases. V shed 4 bases, J shed 0 bases, and the junction held 13 bases outside the gene matches. The CDR3 totals 19 residues. The germline V gene has CDR1 MDHEN and CDR2 SYDVKM. In DNA, the CDR3 is TGTGCCAGCAGTTCGAGTGAGTCTTTGCGGGAGGGCTCCTACAATGAGCAGTTCTTC. Translating gives CASSSSESLREGSYNEQFF.

The chain is built from TRBV7-8 and TRBJ2-7, with D hard to call. This CDR3 has 14 residues. Trimming removed 2 bases from V and 5 bases from J, with 13 bases in between. Germline V lookup: CDR1 SGHVS, CDR2 FQNEAQ. CDR3 in amino acids: CASSLLSGSHEQYF. In nucleotides, the CDR3 is TGTGCCAGCAGCTTACTTTCCGGGTCCCACGAGCAGTACTTC.

The chain recombines TRBV7-8 with TRBJ2-7; possible D gene TRBD2, 5 bases. Trimming cost V 5 bases and J 2 bases, with 10 bases left between them. This CDR3 contains 13 residues. Germline V lookup: CDR1 SGHVS, CDR2 FQNEAQ. CDR3 nucleotides: TGTGCCAGCAGCCGCAGCGGACCCTACGAGCAGTACTTC. This encodes CASSRSGPYEQYF.

This chain connects TRBV6-1 to TRBJ2-7; D ambiguous. Trimming stripped 2 bases from V and 7 bases from J, with 6 bases between. This CDR3 has 11 residues. Germline CDR1 is MNHNS and CDR2 is SASEGT. The CDR3: CASSELREQYF. In DNA form, the CDR3 reads TGTGCCAGCAGTGAACTTCGGGAGCAGTACTTC.

The rearrangement joins TRBV7-6 to TRBJ2-3; weak D call: TRBD1 (7 bases). This CDR3 contains 15 residues. Per the germline V gene, CDR1 is SGHVS and CDR2 is FNYEAQ. Trimming left V 5 bases short and J 5 bases short, with 17 bases between. The CDR3, as DNA: TGTGCCAGCAGCATGAGACAGGGAGGTAGAGATACGCAGTATTTT. It translates to CASSMRQGGRDTQYF. The full variable domain, in which reference TRBV7-6 and TRBJ2-3 provide the parts outside the CDR3, is GAGVSQSPRYKVTKRGQDVALRCDPISGHVSLYWYRQALGQGPEFLTYFNYEAQQDKSGLPNDRFSAERPEGSISTLTIQRTEQRDSAMYRCASSMRQGGRDTQYFGPGTRLTVL.

The V and J genes are TRBV7-8 and TRBJ1-1; a possible D gene is TRBD1 (6 bases). Germline lookup yields CDR1 SGHVS and CDR2 FQNEAQ. This CDR3 region has 17 residues. V was clipped by 7 bases and J by 1 base, with 22 bases between them. The CDR3 DNA reads as TGTGCCAGCACCCCCCGGGTGGGCCAGACAGGGAACACTGAAGCTTTCTTT. Translation gives CASTPRVGQTGNTEAFF.

The J gene is TRBJ2-2, the V gene TRBV5-6, with D maybe TRBD2 (6 bases). This CDR3 comprises 17 residues. CDR1 is SGHDT and CDR2 is YYEEEE in the germline V gene. Trimming shortened V by 0 bases and J by 8 bases, and 20 bases separated the two germline ends. Here the CDR3 reads CASSLGGLNPALGELFF. CDR3 bases: TGTGCCAGCAGCTTGGGGGGACTTAACCCAGCCTTGGGGGAGCTGTTTTTT. Full variable domain (rest looked up from reference TRBV5-6 and TRBJ2-2): DAGVTQSPTHLIKTRGQQVTLRCSPKSGHDTVSWYQQALGQGPQFIFQYYEEEERQRGNFPDRFSGHQFPNYSSELNVNALLLGDSALYLCASSLGGLNPALGELFFGEGSRLTVL.

This clone was detected once. This sequence joins TRBV9 and TRBJ2-7; 9 bases agree with TRBD1. Germline trimming cut 3 bases from V and 5 bases from J; bases unmatched to any gene: 12. This CDR3 is built from 16 residues. The germline gives CDR1 SGDLS, CDR2 YYNGEE. CDR3 residues: CASSAQLQGAENEQYF. The CDR3 region has the DNA TGTGCCAGCAGCGCCCAATTACAGGGGGCTGAGAACGAGCAGTACTTC.

This clone was seen just once. The chain recombines TRBV2 with TRBJ2-1, with D perhaps matching TRBD1 (5 bases). Germline V CDR1 and CDR2: SNHLY, FYNNEI. The V end lost 8 bases, the J end lost 8 bases, and 19 bases lay between the germline ends. The CDR3 runs 14 residues. The CDR3 DNA reads as TGTGCCAGCCGTAGGACACAGAATATCGATGAGCAGTTCTTC. Its translation: CASRRTQNIDEQFF.

Here the CDR3 reads CASTPGPPGGSYGYTF. The CDR3 coding sequence is TGCGCCAGCACCCCGGGACCCCCGGGGGGAAGCTATGGCTACACCTTC. The chain recombines TRBV10-2 with TRBJ1-2; tentative D call: TRBD1 (5 bases). The CDR3 runs 16 residues. The ends were cut back, 7 bases at V and 4 bases at J, with 22 bases in the middle. Germline V gene data show CDR1 as WSHSY and CDR2 as SAAADI.

The J gene is TRBJ1-1, the V gene TRBV19, with TRBD1 matching over 12 bases. The germline V gene has CDR1 LNHDA and CDR2 SQIVND (reference sequence). After removal of 10 bases from V and 3 bases from J, the junction contained 12 bases not matched to a gene. This CDR3 comprises 16 residues. The CDR3 region is CATYEGTGGSYTEAFF. In DNA, the CDR3 is TGTGCCACCTATGAGGGGACAGGGGGCTCCTACACTGAAGCTTTCTTT.

The gene calls are TRBV7-6 and TRBJ2-7, with TRBD1 as a possible D gene (5 bases). The germline gives CDR1 SGHVS, CDR2 FNYEAQ. Deletions cut 1 base from V and 0 bases from J, with 10 bases between. The CDR3 spans 15 residues. The CDR3 sequence is CASSLGGRGSYEQYF. The CDR3 DNA follows: TGTGCCAGCAGCTTAGGGGGAAGGGGCTCCTACGAGCAGTACTTC.

This chain joins TRBV9 and TRBJ1-1; D call uncertain. Germline-derived CDR1 and CDR2 are SGDLS and YYNGEE. V dropped 0 bases and J dropped 8 bases, with 8 bases sitting between them. The CDR3 runs 12 residues. The CDR3 sequence: CASSVVFGEAFF. The CDR3 nucleotides are TGTGCCAGCAGCGTAGTGTTCGGGGAAGCTTTCTTT.

This clone was picked up many times. The V and J genes are TRBV9 and TRBJ2-2, with a possible D match to TRBD1 (5 bases). Germline V gives CDR1 SGDLS, CDR2 YYNGEE. The CDR3 consists of 16 residues. Trimming stripped 0 bases from V and 4 bases from J, with 13 bases between. The CDR3 DNA follows: TGTGCCAGCAGCGTAGGGAAGGGGTCGGGCACCGGGGAGCTGTTTTTT. Translated, it gives CASSVGKGSGTGELFF. Full variable domain (outside the CDR3, taken from reference TRBV9 and TRBJ2-2): DSGVTQTPKHLITATGQRVTLRCSPRSGDLSVYWYQQSLDQGLQFLIQYYNGEERAKGNILERFSAQQFPDLHSELNLSSLELGDSALYFCASSVGKGSGTGELFFGEGSRLTVL.

The chain joins TRBV2 to TRBJ2-1, with 9 bases that match TRBD1. The CDR3 runs to 12 residues. V lost 6 bases, J lost 13 bases, and 7 bases stayed unmatched. CDR1 and CDR2 (germline): SNHLY, FYNNEI. The CDR3 DNA follows: TGTGCCAGCAGCCTACAGGGGGCGCACCAGTTCTTC. This gives the protein CASSLQGAHQFF.

J is TRBJ2-2 and V is TRBV27, with 7 bases lining up with TRBD1. In germline, CDR1 is MNHEY, CDR2 SMNVEV (reference sequence). V lost 6 bases to trimming and J lost 2 bases; unmatched junction nucleotides: 3. The CDR3 loop spans 14 amino acids. CDR3 bases: TGTGCCAGCAGGACAGGGTCTAACACCGGGGAGCTGTTTTTT. Translation: CASRTGSNTGELFF.

This clone came up once. The rearrangement links TRBV30 to TRBJ2-2; 9 positions agree with TRBD2. The CDR3 has 17 residues. The junction had 12 bases not matched to a gene; V was cut back by 4 bases and J by 3 bases. The germline V gene encodes CDR1 GTSNPN and CDR2 SVGIG (reference sequence). The CDR3 loop is CAWMGPSGRSDTGELFF. CDR3 sequence (DNA): TGTGCCTGGATGGGTCCCAGCGGGAGGTCGGACACCGGGGAGCTGTTTTTT.

The rearrangement uses TRBV4-1 and TRBJ1-2; D call uncertain. Trimming took off 4 bases at V and 3 bases at J, with 15 bases between the two ends. The CDR3 runs 15 residues. Germline V gene sequence: CDR1 MGHRA, CDR2 YSYEKL. CDR3 amino acids: CASSRLGRGDYGYTF. The CDR3 coding sequence is TGCGCCAGCAGCCGCCTCGGCCGGGGTGACTATGGCTACACCTTC.